Below are 3 T cell receptor beta chains sequenced from a single sample in a study of cytomegalovirus exposure and HLA in healthy donors. Primers included in the PCR were 60 Vbeta and 13 Jbeta primers. Sequenced by immunoSEQ multiplex PCR; TCRdb stores in-frame clones only, minus some. The repertoire holds fewer than 250,000 clones, with over 70% as singletons. The sample taken for sequencing was PBMCs. Receptors were obtained from a young woman in good health and CMV-seronegative.

The chain couples TRBV6-1 to TRBJ2-7, with TRBD2 matching 10 bases. From germline, CDR1 is MNHNS and CDR2 SASEGT. This CDR3 has 15 residues. Trimming cost V 8 bases and J 7 bases; bases outside gene matches: 14. This chain's CDR3 is CASRMSGGASGEQYF. DNA of the CDR3: TGTGCCAGCCGCATGAGCGGGGGGGCGTCAGGGGAGCAGTACTTC.

The V gene is TRBV5-1, the J gene TRBJ1-1; no clear D. Germline V gene data show CDR1 as SGHRS and CDR2 as YFSETQ. Trimming shortened V by 3 bases and J by 4 bases, and 10 bases separated the two germline ends. The CDR3 has 13 residues. This chain's CDR3 is CASSWALGTEAFF. The CDR3 DNA reads as TGCGCCAGCAGCTGGGCCCTCGGCACTGAAGCTTTCTTT.

The chain recombines TRBV7-9 with TRBJ1-1; D might be TRBD1 (5 bases). The length of the CDR3 is 14 residues. Trimming took 3 bases from V and 1 from J, leaving 9 bases between them. CDR1 is SEHNR, CDR2 FQNEAQ, per germline (reference sequence). The CDR3 region is CASSFQGSNTEAFF. CDR3 DNA: TGTGCCAGCAGCTTCCAGGGCTCGAACACTGAAGCTTTCTTT.